The next 12 T cell receptor beta chains were all read from a single sample in a study of CD8 T cells in Susac syndrome. After extraction with the RNeasy kit, about 0.45 to 1 ug of the RNA was reverse transcribed using random hexamers. TCRdb passed the immunoSEQ multiplex PCR reads through MiXCR, listing each CDR3 protein once. This sample has about 130,000 distinct CDR3 sequences, with 90% to 95% found just once. Sample: CD4+ T cells from PBMCs. All receptors come from a human donor in good health.

This chain uses TRBV6-1 with TRBJ1-2; a weak D match, TRBD1 (6 bases). CDR3 size: 13 residues. Germline V CDR1 and CDR2: MNHNS, SASEGT. Trimming removed 6 bases from V and 4 bases from J, with 12 bases in between. CDR3 in DNA: TGTGCCAGCAGGCCCGGGACAAGCTATGGCTACACCTTC. It encodes CASRPGTSYGYTF.

The genes are TRBV18 and TRBJ2-5; 9 nucleotides line up with TRBD2. Trimming removed 6 bases from V and 3 bases from J; junction bases left unmatched: 8. CDR1 and CDR2 from the germline V gene are KGHSH and LQKENI. This CDR3 is built from 15 residues. This CDR3 is CASSASGIGEETQYF. The DNA for the CDR3 is TGTGCCAGCTCCGCTAGCGGGATAGGCGAAGAGACCCAGTACTTC. Complete variable domain (other parts from reference TRBV18 and TRBJ2-5): NAGVMQNPRHLVRRRGQEARLRCSPMKGHSHVYWYRQLPEEGLKFMVYLQKENIIDESGMPKERFSAEFPKEGPSILRIQQVVRGDSAAYFCASSASGIGEETQYFGPGTRLLVL.

This chain links TRBV5-1 with TRBJ2-7; D is perhaps TRBD1 or TRBD2 (5 bases each). CDR1 and CDR2 from the germline V gene are SGHRS and YFSETQ. Trimming removed 3 bases from V and 5 bases from J, with 24 bases in between. CDR3 size: 17 residues. CDR3 sequence reads: CASSSAWVRDDPNEQYF. The CDR3 DNA reads TGCGCCAGCAGCTCCGCCTGGGTCAGGGACGATCCTAACGAGCAGTACTTC. Based on the CDR3 plus reference TRBV5-1 and TRBJ2-7, the full variable domain is KAGVTQTPRYLIKTRGQQVTLSCSPISGHRSVSWYQQTPGQGLQFLFEYFSETQRNKGNFPGRFSGRQFSNSRSEMNVSTLELGDSALYLCASSSAWVRDDPNEQYFGPGTRLTVT.

Only one count was recorded for this clonotype. V usage is TRBV2 and J usage is TRBJ1-2; D ambiguous. Per germline, CDR1 SNHLY and CDR2 FYNNEI. Trimming removed 4 bases at V and 0 bases at J, with 9 bases between. This CDR3 is built from 14 residues. The CDR3 DNA reads TGTGCCAGCAGTGGTTTGGCGGCTAACTATGGCTACACCTTC. Translated, it gives CASSGLAANYGYTF.

CDR3 nucleotides: TGCAGCGTCTCTCCAGGGGCCGGTAACTATGGCTACACCTTC. Protein product: CSVSPGAGNYGYTF. This chain joins TRBV29-1 and TRBJ1-2; D perhaps matches TRBD1 (6 bases). The CDR3 runs 14 residues. V shed 6 bases and J shed 1 base, with 15 bases lying between them. The germline gives CDR1 SQVTM, CDR2 ANQGSEA.

The chain recombines TRBV12-3 or TRBV12-4 with TRBJ2-7, with 7 bases aligning to TRBD1. The CDR3 totals 15 residues. V lost 6 bases and J lost 0; bases outside the gene matches: 8. In nucleotides, the CDR3 is TGTGCCAGCAGCCAGAACGGACAGGCCTCCTACGAGCAGTACTTC. It codes for CASSQNGQASYEQYF.

Here the CDR3 DNA reads TGTGCCAGCAGTGAATGGGCGATCGAGACCCAGTACTTC. Its protein is CASSEWAIETQYF. The rearrangement links TRBV6-1 to TRBJ2-5; D ambiguous. Per germline, CDR1 MNHNS and CDR2 SASEGT. V was cut by 2 bases and J by 5 bases, with 9 bases left in between. This CDR3 is built from 13 residues.

This chain links TRBV6-2 or TRBV6-3 with TRBJ2-1, with 10 nucleotides matching TRBD2. V was clipped by 5 bases and J by 12 bases; unmatched bases: 7. Germline V lookup: CDR1 MNHEY, CDR2 SVGEGT. The CDR3 is 13 residues long. The chain's CDR3 is CASSTPGTSAQFF. The DNA of the CDR3 is TGTGCCAGCAGTACCCCTGGGACTAGCGCGCAGTTCTTC.

This sequence joins TRBV3-1 and TRBJ2-7; D might be TRBD1 or TRBD2, each matching 5 bases. The CDR3 spans 13 residues. Trimming removed 8 bases from V and 7 bases from J, with 18 bases in between. Germline lookup yields CDR1 LGHDT and CDR2 YNNKEL (reference sequence). CDR3 nucleotides: TGTGCCAGCCACACGGGGACGGAGCGTGAGCAGTACTTC. Amino acid sequence: CASHTGTEREQYF.

The gene calls are TRBV14 and TRBJ2-5; no clear D gene. CDR1 and CDR2 (germline): SGHDN, FVKESK. V lost 3 bases to trimming and J lost 1 base, with 9 bases between them. The CDR3 has 14 amino acids. CDR3 sequence: CASSHVGFQETQYF. The CDR3 nucleotides are TGTGCCAGCAGCCACGTGGGATTCCAAGAGACCCAGTACTTC.

The DNA for the CDR3 is TGTGCCAGCAGCCCTAACGGGAACGGGAGAGGGGAAAATGAGCAGTTCTTC. This encodes CASSPNGNGRGENEQFF. The chain uses TRBV9 and TRBJ2-1, with D perhaps matching TRBD2 (6 bases). Germline CDR1 and CDR2: SGDLS and YYNGEE. V lost 4 bases, J lost 7 bases, and 24 bases lay in between. The CDR3 covers 17 residues.

This clonotype was observed once. The chain uses TRBV3-1 and TRBJ2-2, with 8 bases fitting TRBD2. The germline gives CDR1 LGHDT, CDR2 YNNKEL (reference sequence). The CDR3 covers 15 residues. The ends lost 3 bases at V and 4 bases at J; junction bases unmatched: 4. CDR3 in amino acids: CASSHGLAGTGELFF. In DNA form, the CDR3 reads TGTGCCAGCAGCCATGGTCTAGCGGGCACCGGGGAGCTGTTTTTT. The complete variable domain, with remaining parts taken from reference TRBV3-1 and TRBJ2-2, reads DTAVSQTPKYLVTQMGNDKSIKCEQNLGHDTMYWYKQDSKKFLKIMFSYNNKELIINETVPNRFSPKSPDKAHLNLHINSLELGDSAVYFCASSHGLAGTGELFFGEGSRLTVL.